This TCR beta chain originates from a study of CD8 T cells in Susac syndrome. Trimming cost V 7 bases and J 3 bases; bases outside gene matches: 5. The length of the CDR3 is 13 residues. In germline, CDR1 is SQVTM, CDR2 ANQGSEA. Sequencing of TCR beta was carried out in blood CD8+ and CD4+ T cells. The RNA, roughly 0.5 to 1 ug, was put through reverse transcription using random hexamers. The authors amplified TCR beta CDR3 across 54 Vbeta and 13 Jbeta using immunoSEQ multiplex PCR. TCRdb re-called the immunoSEQ multiplex PCR reads through MiXCR, storing one row per CDR3 protein. This sample has approximately 190,000 distinct CDR3 sequences, with roughly 92% found just once.

Sequences were obtained from CD4+ T cells from PBMCs. The sequence derives from a human donor in good health. The chain carries TRBV29-1 and TRBJ2-2; TRBD1 matches 7 bases. The CDR3 here is CSGHRGYTGELFF. CDR3 in DNA: TGCAGCGGGCACAGGGGTTACACCGGGGAGCTGTTTTTT.